Below are 27 T cell receptor beta chains sequenced from a single sample in a study of a mutant IDH1 vaccine in newly diagnosed glioma. The sample's time point: week 47, end of study. The investigators gave 300 ug of mutant IDH1 20-mer peptide in each vaccine dose, together with topical imiquimod. Which antigens these TCRs recognize remains unknown. The assay was immunoSEQ multiplex PCR, and TCRdb's table has in-frame clones only and misses some. The sample yields some 57,000 clones, more than 75% seen once. The source material was PBMCs, sampled from a glioma patient whose treatment included an IDH1 peptide vaccine. These receptors were obtained from a middle-aged woman with glioma. Some clones in this sample may be carry-over from other donors' samples.

The gene calls are TRBV7-9 and TRBJ2-1; 10 nucleotides align to TRBD2. The V gene's germline CDR1 is SEHNR and CDR2 FQNEAQ (reference sequence). Trimming at V came to 1 base and at J to 7 bases, leaving 10 bases not matched to a gene. There are 17 residues in the CDR3. This CDR3 is CASSLGLGLAVLNEQFF. Here the CDR3 DNA reads TGTGCCAGCAGCTTAGGTCTCGGACTAGCGGTCCTTAATGAGCAGTTCTTC.

This chain joins TRBV10-2 and TRBJ2-5; D uncertain. The CDR3 is 13 amino acids. V lost 11 bases to trimming and J lost 0 bases, with 13 bases between them. The germline gives CDR1 WSHSY, CDR2 SAAADI. CDR3 sequence reads: CASRQGYQETQYF. The CDR3 DNA is TGCGCCTCTCGGCAAGGGTACCAAGAGACCCAGTACTTC.

V is TRBV19 and J is TRBJ2-7; a weak D match, TRBD1 (5 bases). Germline CDR1 is LNHDA and CDR2 is SQIVND (reference sequence). This CDR3 is 16 amino acids long. The V and J ends lost 4 bases and 1 base respectively, with 17 bases between them. This CDR3 is CASSRGARELSYEQYF. The CDR3 DNA sequence: TGTGCCAGTAGTAGGGGCGCCAGGGAATTATCCTACGAGCAGTACTTC.

This chain uses TRBV30 with TRBJ1-3; no firm D call. The CDR3 runs to 14 residues. Germline V gives CDR1 GTSNPN, CDR2 SVGIG (reference sequence). V lost 2 bases and J lost 4, with 12 bases in between. This CDR3 is CAWSPRPGGNTIYF. The CDR3 coding sequence is TGTGCCTGGAGTCCCAGGCCGGGGGGAAACACCATATATTTT.

This clone was observed a single time. The chain recombines TRBV6-5 with TRBJ2-7; 10 positions agree with TRBD1. CDR1 MNHEY and CDR2 SVGAGI come from the germline V gene. With 11 bases clipped from V and 0 bases from J, the junction kept 10 bases outside the gene matches. This CDR3 has 15 amino acids. The CDR3 sequence: CAVLTGTGVSYEQYF. CDR3 sequence (DNA): TGTGCCGTACTGACCGGGACAGGGGTCTCCTACGAGCAGTACTTC.

This clone has more than one count but fewer than ten. This chain uses TRBV10-3 with TRBJ2-2; 7 nucleotides agree with TRBD1. The V gene's germline CDR1 is ENHRY and CDR2 SYGVKD. The CDR3 totals 14 residues. V shed 11 bases and J 0 bases; nucleotides not matched to a gene: 6. The CDR3 sequence: CAATGTANTGELFF. The CDR3 DNA follows: TGTGCCGCGACCGGGACAGCGAACACCGGGGAGCTGTTTTTT.

The chain is built from TRBV5-1 and TRBJ1-6, with 7 bases aligning to TRBD1. Trimming took 5 bases from V and 9 from J; bases not matched to a gene: 8. Germline V gives CDR1 SGHRS, CDR2 YFSETQ. This CDR3 has 14 amino acids. CDR3 region: CASRRTGSSSPLHF. In DNA form, the CDR3 reads TGCGCCAGCAGACGGACAGGTTCATCTTCACCCCTCCACTTT.

J is TRBJ2-5 and V is TRBV19; unclear D gene. V lost 4 bases and J 3 bases, leaving 9 bases between the germline ends. From germline, CDR1 is LNHDA and CDR2 SQIVND (reference sequence). This CDR3 has 13 residues. This CDR3 reads CASSTGPKETQYF. As DNA, the CDR3 is TGTGCCAGTAGTACCGGACCCAAAGAGACCCAGTACTTC.

The sample holds a few counts of this clone. The junction does not match germline at one end; this may be a read error. V is TRBV20-1 and J is TRBJ1-1, with TRBD1 matching over 8 bases. The CDR3 has 11 residues. Germline V gene data show CDR1 as DFQATT and CDR2 as SNEGSKA (reference sequence). In DNA, the CDR3 is TGCAGTGTCCTCAGGGGACAGGTAAATCTCTTT. Its translation is CSVLRGQVNLF.

The rearrangement links TRBV27 to TRBJ2-7; either TRBD1 or TRBD2 may fit D (6 bases each). Looked up from germline, CDR1 is MNHEY and CDR2 is SMNVEV (reference sequence). This CDR3 is built from 14 residues. V was shortened by 7 bases and J by 3 bases, with 16 bases between the two germline ends. This CDR3 reads CASTPGGRNYEQYF. In DNA, the CDR3 is TGTGCCAGCACCCCTGGGGGGCGGAACTACGAGCAGTACTTC.

This chain joins TRBV2 and TRBJ1-2; TRBD1 is a possible D gene (6 bases). The CDR3 totals 13 residues. Germline CDR1 and CDR2: SNHLY and FYNNEI. The germline V and J ends were trimmed by 4 bases and 6 bases, with 12 bases remaining between them. In DNA, the CDR3 is TGTGCCAGCAGTGCAACAGGGAAACATGGCTACACCTTC. Translation: CASSATGKHGYTF.

This rearrangement joins TRBV7-8 to TRBJ1-5, with 8 nucleotides matching TRBD1. The CDR3 covers 18 residues. Trimming removed 3 bases from V and 4 bases from J; junction bases left unmatched: 14. CDR1 is SGHVS, CDR2 FQNEAQ, per germline. The CDR3: CASSFTDYGQGGNQPQHF. The CDR3 nucleotides are TGTGCCAGCAGCTTTACTGATTATGGACAGGGAGGGAATCAGCCCCAGCATTTT.

This rearrangement joins TRBV30 to TRBJ1-2; D gene uncertain. The germline gives CDR1 GTSNPN, CDR2 SVGIG (reference sequence). The ends were cut back, 4 bases at V and 5 bases at J, with 11 bases in the middle. This CDR3 is 12 amino acids long. DNA of the CDR3: TGTGCCTGGATAGGTTCATTTTATGGCTACACCTTC. Its translation is CAWIGSFYGYTF. The whole variable domain, remainder taken from reference TRBV30 and TRBJ1-2, is SQTIHQWPATLVQPVGSPLSLECTVEGTSNPNLYWYRQAAGRGLQLLFYSVGIGQISSEVPQNLSASRPQDRQFILSSKKLLLSDSGFYLCAWIGSFYGYTFGSGTRLTVV.

This chain connects TRBV7-6 to TRBJ2-7; no clear D gene. This CDR3 comprises 13 residues. V was cut by 1 base and J by 2 bases, with 6 bases left in between. Germline loops: CDR1 SGHVS, CDR2 FNYEAQ. This chain's CDR3 is CASSLELPYEQYF. In DNA, the CDR3 is TGTGCCAGCAGCTTAGAATTGCCCTACGAGCAGTACTTC. The whole variable domain, filled in from reference TRBV7-6 and TRBJ2-7, reads GAGVSQSPRYKVTKRGQDVALRCDPISGHVSLYWYRQALGQGPEFLTYFNYEAQQDKSGLPNDRFSAERPEGSISTLTIQRTEQRDSAMYRCASSLELPYEQYFGPGTRLTVT.

The rearrangement links TRBV19 to TRBJ1-1; 7 nucleotides line up with TRBD1. Germline loops: CDR1 LNHDA, CDR2 SQIVND (reference sequence). The CDR3 extends over 15 amino acids. Germline trimming cut 3 bases from V and 2 bases from J; bases unmatched to any gene: 6. DNA for the CDR3: TGTGCCAGTAGTATTCAGGGGGGGACCAACACTGAAGCTTTCTTT. Translating it yields CASSIQGGTNTEAFF.

The chain combines TRBV7-2 with TRBJ2-3; D is ambiguous. With 0 bases removed from V and 6 bases from J, the gap between germline ends came to 10 bases. The CDR3 covers 14 residues. Looked up from germline, CDR1 is SGHTA and CDR2 is FQGNSA. CDR3 sequence: CASSLAPQGDTQYF. CDR3 nucleotide sequence: TGTGCCAGCAGCTTAGCCCCTCAAGGGGATACGCAGTATTTT.

The chain employs TRBV7-9 and TRBJ2-5; the D gene is possibly TRBD2 (6 bases). Germline CDR1 and CDR2: SEHNR and FQNEAQ (reference sequence). The ends were cut back, 0 bases at V and 5 bases at J, with 19 bases in the middle. This CDR3 is 17 amino acids long. CDR3 sequence: CASSLAPRAGSLETQYF. The CDR3 nucleotides are TGTGCCAGCAGCTTAGCGCCACGGGCGGGGTCCCTGGAGACCCAGTACTTC.

This chain connects TRBV6-1 to TRBJ2-7; 7 nucleotides line up with TRBD2. CDR1 MNHNS and CDR2 SASEGT come from the germline V gene. Trimming at V came to 4 bases and at J to 3 bases, leaving 12 bases not matched to a gene. This CDR3 is 16 amino acids long. The CDR3 nucleotides read TGTGCCAGCAGTGCCCCGGCCAGCGGGGTTCACTACGAGCAGTACTTC. Translating gives CASSAPASGVHYEQYF.

This clone was detected a few times. The rearrangement uses TRBV27 and TRBJ1-6, with D unresolved. Trimming cost V 5 bases and J 3 bases, with 11 bases left between them. The germline V gene has CDR1 MNHEY and CDR2 SMNVEV (reference sequence). This CDR3 has 15 amino acids. The CDR3 DNA is TGTGCCAGCAGTCCTGCTTGGATCTATAATTCACCCCTCCACTTT. It encodes CASSPAWIYNSPLHF.

In DNA, the CDR3 is TGTGCCAGCAGTGAGGACATACAGGATTACAATGAGCAGTTCTTC. It codes for CASSEDIQDYNEQFF. The J gene is TRBJ2-1, the V gene TRBV2; possible D gene TRBD1, 5 bases. Germline V CDR1 and CDR2: SNHLY, FYNNEI. V was cut by 3 bases and J by 4 bases, with 13 bases left in between. CDR3 length: 15 residues.

The genes are TRBV2 and TRBJ2-3; a weak D match, TRBD2 (6 bases). Trimming pared 11 bases from V and 5 bases from J, leaving 17 bases between. The CDR3 runs to 13 residues. The germline gives CDR1 SNHLY, CDR2 FYNNEI. In nucleotides, the CDR3 is TGTGCCTCCGAAGGAGGGGCCGTAGATACGCAGTATTTT. Translation gives CASEGGAVDTQYF. Combining the CDR3 with reference TRBV2 and TRBJ2-3 gives the whole variable domain EPEVTQTPSHQVTQMGQEVILRCVPISNHLYFYWYRQILGQKVEFLVSFYNNEISEKSEIFDDQFSVERPDGSNFTLKIRSTKLEDSAMYFCASEGGAVDTQYFGPGTRLTVL.

CDR3 residues: CASSDRGGSTGELFF. CDR3 in DNA: TGTGCCAGCAGCGACCGTGGGGGCTCCACCGGGGAGCTGTTTTTT. The J gene is TRBJ2-2, the V gene TRBV5-4; the D gene is possibly TRBD1 (6 bases). V dropped 4 bases and J dropped 4 bases, with 14 bases sitting between them. Looked up from germline, CDR1 is SGHNT and CDR2 is YYREEE (reference sequence). The CDR3 totals 15 residues.

This chain joins TRBV7-8 and TRBJ1-5; TRBD1 might be the D (6 bases). CDR1 is SGHVS, CDR2 FQNEAQ, per germline. The CDR3 extends over 15 amino acids. V lost 5 bases and J 3 bases, leaving 14 bases between the germline ends. The CDR3, as DNA: TGTGCCAGCAGCCCATGGCACAGGGACAATCAGCCCCAGCATTTT. It specifies CASSPWHRDNQPQHF.

The rearrangement links TRBV6-6 to TRBJ1-2, with TRBD1 matching 9 bases. CDR1 MNHNY and CDR2 SVGAGI come from the germline V gene (reference sequence). The CDR3 consists of 15 residues. The ends lost 8 bases at V and 6 bases at J; junction bases unmatched: 13. The CDR3 region has the DNA TGTGCCAGCTTCTCTGGGACAGGGACCGGGCATGGCTACACCTTC. Its translation is CASFSGTGTGHGYTF.

This chain uses TRBV6-1 with TRBJ1-2, with D unresolved. The length of the CDR3 is 15 residues. The germline V gene encodes CDR1 MNHNS and CDR2 SASEGT. Trimming took 1 base from V and 4 from J, leaving 13 bases between them. This CDR3 is CASSEDWPGAYGYTF. CDR3 bases: TGTGCCAGCAGTGAAGACTGGCCGGGTGCCTATGGCTACACCTTC.

This chain uses TRBV5-6 with TRBJ1-1; 10 nucleotides agree with TRBD1. This CDR3 contains 14 residues. The germline V gene encodes CDR1 SGHDT and CDR2 YYEEEE. V lost 4 bases and J lost 3; bases outside the gene matches: 3. The CDR3 bases are TGTGCCAGCAGCGCCGGGACAGGGGACACTGAAGCTTTCTTT. Translated, it gives CASSAGTGDTEAFF. The complete variable domain, with remaining parts taken from reference TRBV5-6 and TRBJ1-1, reads DAGVTQSPTHLIKTRGQQVTLRCSPKSGHDTVSWYQQALGQGPQFIFQYYEEEERQRGNFPDRFSGHQFPNYSSELNVNALLLGDSALYLCASSAGTGDTEAFFGQGTRLTVV.

The chain is built from TRBV5-1 and TRBJ2-5; the D gene is possibly TRBD2 (5 bases). The V gene's germline CDR1 is SGHRS and CDR2 YFSETQ. V shed 4 bases and J shed 4 bases, with 11 bases lying between them. The CDR3 extends over 13 amino acids. CDR3 bases: TGCGCCAGCAGCCCATCTAGCAGAGAGACCCAGTACTTC. Protein product: CASSPSSRETQYF.